These T cell receptor beta chains were read from a single sample in a study of T cell responses to AZD1222 COVID-19 vaccine. The protocol was immunoSEQ multiplex PCR, while the TCRdb copy is restricted to in-frame clones and leaves out a portion. The sample has 150,000 to 200,000 clones; approximately 94% are singletons. The sample was peripheral blood, taken 28 days after the second AZD1222 dose. These receptors all come from an adult who received the AZD1222 COVID-19 vaccine. Each CDR3 is given with its conserved first and last residue. Fields, in order: D gene, V gene, CDR3 protein. The D gene is left open where the match is weak.

d_gene: TRBD1
v_gene: TRBV28
CDR3aa: CASRPGTGVSYEQYF

d_gene: -
v_gene: TRBV27
CDR3aa: CASSHGLGTGELFF

d_gene: TRBD1
v_gene: TRBV11-2
CDR3aa: CASSSQGSGELFF

d_gene: -
v_gene: TRBV25-1
CDR3aa: CASSEWTVGGTEAFF

d_gene: -
v_gene: TRBV19
CDR3aa: CASSTGGVETQYF

d_gene: -
v_gene: TRBV7-9
CDR3aa: CASSSRQVQETQYF

d_gene: TRBD1
v_gene: TRBV19
CDR3aa: CASRPLTGDDTQYF

d_gene: -
v_gene: TRBV7-9
CDR3aa: CASSLADSETQYF

d_gene: -
v_gene: TRBV1
CDR3aa: CTSSQDRGQAGYTF

d_gene: TRBD2
v_gene: TRBV5-4
CDR3aa: CASSQREIDSEQFF

d_gene: -
v_gene: TRBV5-4
CDR3aa: CASSYREVVIYGYTF

d_gene: -
v_gene: TRBV11-3
CDR3aa: CASSLYRQETQYF

d_gene: TRBD1
v_gene: TRBV27
CDR3aa: CASSRGTGGADTQYF

d_gene: -
v_gene: TRBV7-9
CDR3aa: CASSWHFGAQPQHF

d_gene: TRBD1
v_gene: TRBV30
CDR3aa: CAWSVLGQGAAEAFF

d_gene: TRBD1
v_gene: TRBV9
CDR3aa: CASSLAGQGANEQFF

d_gene: TRBD1
v_gene: TRBV12-3/TRBV12-4
CDR3aa: CASNTGVGNTIYF

d_gene: -
v_gene: TRBV9
CDR3aa: CASSVDAAVSYNEQFF

d_gene: -
v_gene: TRBV5-1
CDR3aa: CASSSRLRSGTSSYEQYF

d_gene: -
v_gene: TRBV30
CDR3aa: CAWSGTNEKLFF

d_gene: -
v_gene: TRBV28
CDR3aa: CASSLVSGGQPQHF

d_gene: -
v_gene: TRBV10-2
CDR3aa: CASSDFGGYGYTF

d_gene: -
v_gene: TRBV28
CDR3aa: CASRPMGPNTGELFF

d_gene: TRBD1
v_gene: TRBV28
CDR3aa: CASRTPGQGSGYTF

d_gene: -
v_gene: TRBV2
CDR3aa: CASSEGQLSGNTIYF

d_gene: -
v_gene: TRBV7-3
CDR3aa: CASSLGRKETQYF

d_gene: -
v_gene: TRBV5-5
CDR3aa: CASRTGPEAFF

d_gene: TRBD1
v_gene: TRBV28
CDR3aa: CASRDRAGNTIYF

d_gene: -
v_gene: TRBV7-2
CDR3aa: CASSLRPLGAFF

d_gene: -
v_gene: TRBV21-1
CDR3aa: CASSKTYPGFYANTGELFF

d_gene: -
v_gene: TRBV7-9
CDR3aa: CASSLLLVGAFF

d_gene: -
v_gene: TRBV6-5
CDR3aa: CASRLDLTDTQYF

d_gene: -
v_gene: TRBV11-2
CDR3aa: CASSFHGDRAFF

d_gene: -
v_gene: TRBV6-5
CDR3aa: CASSSTGHSGNTIYF

d_gene: -
v_gene: TRBV4-2
CDR3aa: CASSPRAAGNSYNEQFF

d_gene: -
v_gene: TRBV19
CDR3aa: CASSSPGRQGRGYTF

d_gene: -
v_gene: TRBV4-3
CDR3aa: CASSQDQVHGYTF

d_gene: TRBD1
v_gene: TRBV7-8
CDR3aa: CASSPQGGHHSEAFF

d_gene: -
v_gene: TRBV28
CDR3aa: CASSSSPGGASYEQYF

d_gene: TRBD2
v_gene: TRBV28
CDR3aa: CAGRLAGADTQYF

d_gene: -
v_gene: TRBV6-6
CDR3aa: CASSKTTDTFF

d_gene: TRBD1
v_gene: TRBV5-1
CDR3aa: CASSLATGQSEAFF

d_gene: TRBD2
v_gene: TRBV4-1
CDR3aa: CASSQLGLDLNEQFF

d_gene: TRBD1
v_gene: TRBV7-9
CDR3aa: CASSLLGQGTRNTEAFF

d_gene: -
v_gene: TRBV6-2/TRBV6-3
CDR3aa: CASSQGRGNQPQHF

d_gene: TRBD1
v_gene: TRBV6-5
CDR3aa: CASSIGTATWQPQHF

d_gene: -
v_gene: TRBV5-1
CDR3aa: CAGLDSLYSSSSYNEQFF

d_gene: -
v_gene: TRBV6-1
CDR3aa: CASSEGAGKETQYF

d_gene: -
v_gene: TRBV7-9
CDR3aa: CASGQNSYEQYF

d_gene: -
v_gene: TRBV5-1
CDR3aa: CASSLAGVAWETQYF

d_gene: -
v_gene: TRBV11-2
CDR3aa: CASSLGVGPSSYEQYF

d_gene: -
v_gene: TRBV18
CDR3aa: CASSPPISSTDTQYF

d_gene: -
v_gene: TRBV2
CDR3aa: CASRNRVKSNEKLFF